Presented here are 16 T cell receptor beta chains from one specimen sequenced in a study of T cell responses to AZD1222 COVID-19 vaccine (dated by TCRdb to the early 2020s). Interpreted using the paper, the time point label stands for: about 28 days (+/-7) after the second vaccine dose. The sample's treatment or condition label is to be understood as: meningococcal conjugate vaccine given as trial control. The library was generated by the immunoSEQ multiplex PCR assay. TCRdb retrieved this table from immuneACCESS and kept in-frame rearrangements only. Not all clones are present; in checked studies, unresolved V genes account for under half, and no reason is known for the remainder. The sample yields 150,000 to 200,000 clones; roughly 92% were counted once. Jointly, the top ten make up 3.6% of the sample. The sequences come from peripheral blood, collected 28 days after the second dose of the MenACWY control vaccine. Source of these receptors: an adult who received the MenACWY meningococcal vaccine as a control.

The chain couples TRBV27 to TRBJ2-1; D not resolved. Germline V gene lookup returns CDR1 MNHEY and CDR2 SMNVEV (reference sequence). The V and J ends lost 3 bases and 9 bases respectively, with 18 bases between them. There are 15 residues in the CDR3. CDR3 nucleotide sequence: TGTGCCAGCAGTTTCTCTACGGTAGTTGTCGGTGAGCAGTTCTTC. Residues: CASSFSTVVVGEQFF.

This clone has only one observation. This chain links TRBV18 with TRBJ1-4, with 7 bases fitting TRBD1. Germline CDR1 KGHSH, CDR2 LQKENI. This CDR3 is 15 amino acids long. The V and J ends lost 4 bases and 8 bases, in that order; junction bases with no gene match: 10. The CDR3 coding sequence is TGTGCCAGCTCACTGTTACAGGGGAATCGGGAAAAACTGTTTTTT. As protein: CASSLLQGNREKLFF.

The rearrangement links TRBV2 to TRBJ1-3; D call uncertain. V gave up 3 bases and J gave up 4 bases, with 7 bases separating them. The CDR3 is 13 amino acids. Germline V gives CDR1 SNHLY, CDR2 FYNNEI. CDR3 sequence: CASSDARGNTIYF. The CDR3 nucleotides are TGTGCCAGCAGTGATGCCCGAGGAAACACCATATATTTT.

The chain links TRBV14 to TRBJ2-3; 9 positions match TRBD2. J gave up 3 bases and V 0 bases, and 16 bases lay outside the gene matches. The germline gives CDR1 SGHDN, CDR2 FVKESK. The CDR3 has 20 amino acids. The CDR3 nucleotides read TGTGCCAGCAGCCAAGAATGGGCGGGAGGGCCCGTTCGGGCAACAGATACGCAGTATTTT. Amino acids: CASSQEWAGGPVRATDTQYF.

V gene TRBV7-8 combines with J gene TRBJ1-6, with a possible D match to TRBD1 (5 bases). The CDR3 has 14 amino acids. The V gene lost 5 bases and the J gene lost 7 bases, with 12 bases spanning the gap. Per germline, CDR1 SGHVS and CDR2 FQNEAQ. The CDR3 sequence: CASSDQGYNSPLHF. CDR3 sequence (DNA): TGTGCCAGCAGCGATCAGGGTTACAATTCACCCCTCCACTTT. The full variable domain, completed using reference TRBV7-8 and TRBJ1-6, is GAGVSQSPRYKVAKRGQDVALRCDPISGHVSLFWYQQALGQGPEFLTYFQNEAQLDKSGLPSDRFFAERPEGSVSTLKIQRTQQEDSAVYLCASSDQGYNSPLHFGNGTRLTVT.

The genes are TRBV2 and TRBJ1-1, with D hard to call. Trimming took off 1 base at V and 3 bases at J, with 9 bases between the two ends. The germline V gene has CDR1 SNHLY and CDR2 FYNNEI. This CDR3 has 14 residues. CDR3 sequence reads: CASSEGDGDTEAFF. The DNA of the CDR3 is TGTGCCAGCAGTGAAGGAGATGGGGACACTGAAGCTTTCTTT.

The chain carries TRBV18 and TRBJ1-2, with 11 bases identical to TRBD1. Germline V gives CDR1 KGHSH, CDR2 LQKENI. The ends lost 4 bases at V and 7 bases at J; junction bases unmatched: 5. The length of the CDR3 is 14 residues. CDR3 amino acids: CASSLGQGAIGYTF. CDR3 nucleotides: TGTGCCAGCTCACTCGGACAGGGGGCAATTGGCTACACCTTC.

About this clone itself: The sample carries other DNA sequences with the same CDR3. The chain employs TRBV9 and TRBJ1-5, with D tentatively TRBD1 (5 bases). The CDR3 is 15 residues long. V was trimmed by 2 bases and J by 2 bases, leaving 11 bases between them. Germline CDR1 and CDR2: SGDLS and YYNGEE. CDR3 in DNA: TGTGCCAGCAGCGTTGGGCAGGGAGGCAATCAGCCCCAGCATTTT. Amino acids: CASSVGQGGNQPQHF.

The V call is TRBV7-2, the J call TRBJ1-1; 7 bases are shared with TRBD1. The CDR3 consists of 15 residues. Trimming took 5 bases from V and 4 from J; bases not matched to a gene: 10. Per the germline V gene, CDR1 is SGHTA and CDR2 is FQGNSA. This CDR3 is CASSKRAGGATEAFF. CDR3 sequence (DNA): TGTGCCAGCAGCAAAAGGGCAGGGGGAGCCACTGAAGCTTTCTTT.

This clone was picked up one time. The chain uses TRBV6-5 and TRBJ1-4; no firm D call. Germline values: CDR1 MNHEY, CDR2 SVGAGI. This CDR3 comprises 15 residues. V lost 4 bases, J lost 0 bases, and 9 bases lay in between. The CDR3: CASSSAQATNEKLFF. The CDR3 DNA sequence: TGTGCCAGCAGTTCCGCGCAAGCAACTAATGAAAAACTGTTTTTT.

The chain recombines TRBV6-5 with TRBJ1-1, with 7 positions matching TRBD1. V lost 8 bases, J lost 3 bases, and 12 bases stayed unmatched. CDR1 is MNHEY, CDR2 SVGAGI, per germline. The CDR3 runs 15 residues. DNA of the CDR3: TGTGCCAGCCGAACAGCACAGGGGTTCCACACTGAAGCTTTCTTT. Amino acids: CASRTAQGFHTEAFF.

The chain links TRBV7-9 to TRBJ2-1; D is possibly TRBD2 (6 bases). V lost 6 bases and J 5 bases, leaving 17 bases between the germline ends. The CDR3 totals 15 residues. The germline V gene has CDR1 SEHNR and CDR2 FQNEAQ (reference sequence). The CDR3 DNA is TGTGCCAGCAGTCACCCAGCGGGCGGGAACAATGAGCAGTTCTTC. It encodes CASSHPAGGNNEQFF.

This clone has just one count. The J gene is TRBJ2-1, the V gene TRBV29-1; the match to TRBD2 covers 7 bases. Germline V CDR1 and CDR2: SQVTM, ANQGSEA. There are 14 residues in the CDR3. Losses at the gene ends were 4 bases for V and 7 bases for J; bases not matched to a gene: 10. Here the CDR3 DNA reads TGCAGCGTTGCACTGGGGGGGAGAAGGAATGAGCAGTTCTTC. Translating it yields CSVALGGRRNEQFF.

This clone was detected only once. The chain couples TRBV5-1 to TRBJ2-7; 7 nucleotides line up with TRBD2. Germline V gene data show CDR1 as SGHRS and CDR2 as YFSETQ. V was pared by 3 bases and J by 7 bases, with 10 bases of the junction left unmatched. The CDR3 is 14 amino acids. In nucleotides, the CDR3 is TGCGCCAGCAGCTCGCACACGGGGGAGGGGGAGCAGTACTTC. It yields the protein CASSSHTGEGEQYF.

J is TRBJ2-6 and V is TRBV9; D unclear. Germline CDR1 reads SGDLS; CDR2 reads YYNGEE. The CDR3 runs to 16 residues. V lost 0 bases, J lost 0 bases, and 7 bases lay in between. The CDR3 DNA reads as TGTGCCAGCAGCGTAGGGTGGAGCTCTGGGGCCAACGTCCTGACTTTC. Protein product: CASSVGWSSGANVLTF.

This rearrangement joins TRBV19 to TRBJ1-3; D remains ambiguous. Deletions cut 5 bases from V and 0 bases from J, with 11 bases between. Germline V gene sequence: CDR1 LNHDA, CDR2 SQIVND (reference sequence). The CDR3 spans 15 residues. The CDR3 is CASSPSTDSGNTIYF. For the CDR3, the DNA is TGTGCCAGTAGTCCTTCGACCGACTCTGGAAACACCATATATTTT.